This T cell receptor (beta chain) was observed in a study of blood T cell repertoires in COVID-19. Study at large: Acute and convalescent COVID-19 specimens originated in the United States, Italy and Spain. PBMCs, B-cell-depleted T cells, or T cells provided the cDNA or gDNA that made up the material.

In the source study's methods: Using reference gene primer amplification, nucleated cell counts were estimated. Data came from immunoSEQ multiplex PCR; TCRdb stores just in-frame clones and leaves some out. The V and J calls and clone size come from that table; D and trimming were worked out from the DNA. The sample has around 250,000 clones, around 81% seen once. The trim removed 3 bases at V and 3 bases at J, leaving 11 bases unmatched. The length of the CDR3 is 20 residues. CDR1 and CDR2 from the germline V gene are SGHVS and FQNEAQ. Sample: peripheral blood. The chain recombines TRBV7-8 with TRBJ2-1; 16 bases align to TRBD2. The sequence derives from a young man who had recovered from COVID-19. CDR3 sequence: CASSFQRPGLAGGLYNEQFF. As DNA, the CDR3 is TGTGCCAGCAGCTTCCAGAGGCCGGGACTAGCGGGGGGGCTCTACAATGAGCAGTTCTTC. Drawing the rest from reference TRBV7-8 and TRBJ2-1, the complete variable domain is GAGVSQSPRYKVAKRGQDVALRCDPISGHVSLFWYQQALGQGPEFLTYFQNEAQLDKSGLPSDRFFAERPEGSVSTLKIQRTQQEDSAVYLCASSFQRPGLAGGLYNEQFFGPGTRLTVL.